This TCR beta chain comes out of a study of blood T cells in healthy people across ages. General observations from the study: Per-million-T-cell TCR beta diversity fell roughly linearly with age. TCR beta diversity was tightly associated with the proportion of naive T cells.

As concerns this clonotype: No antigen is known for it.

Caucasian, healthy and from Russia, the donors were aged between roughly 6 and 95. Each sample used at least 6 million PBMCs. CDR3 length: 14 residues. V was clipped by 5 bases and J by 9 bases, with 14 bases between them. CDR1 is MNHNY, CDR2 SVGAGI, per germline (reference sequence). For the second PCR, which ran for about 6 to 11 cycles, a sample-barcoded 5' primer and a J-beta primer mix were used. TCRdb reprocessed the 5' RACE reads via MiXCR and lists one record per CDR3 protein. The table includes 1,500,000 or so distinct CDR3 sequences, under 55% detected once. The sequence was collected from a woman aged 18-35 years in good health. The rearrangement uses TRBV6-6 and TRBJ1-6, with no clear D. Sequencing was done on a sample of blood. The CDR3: CASSDRDRGSPLHF. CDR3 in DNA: TGTGCCAGCAGTGACCGGGATCGGGGTTCACCCCTCCACTTT.